A single sample gave rise to the 27 T cell receptor beta chains below, sequenced in a study of blood T cells in healthy people across ages. Primed by a sample-barcoded 5' primer and a J-beta primer mix, a second PCR proceeded for about 7 to 11 cycles. TCRdb reprocessed the 5' RACE reads with MiXCR, giving one entry per CDR3 protein. Found here are 800,000 to 950,000 distinct CDR3 sequences, around 46% of them singletons; the top ten hold around an eighth. Material for sequencing was blood. The receptor set was obtained from a young man in good health.

The CDR3 nucleotides read TGTGCCAGCAGAGGAGACAGACTATCCGGGGAGCTGTTTTTT. This translates into CASRGDRLSGELFF. The V call is TRBV12-3 or TRBV12-4, the J call TRBJ2-2; D tentatively fits TRBD1 or TRBD2 (5 bases each). V lost 6 bases to trimming and J lost 6 bases, with 14 bases between them. The CDR3 extends over 14 amino acids.

This clonotype has only a few counts. The rearrangement uses TRBV12-3 or TRBV12-4 and TRBJ2-1; TRBD2 matches at 13 bases. CDR3 length: 16 residues. The J segment lost 9 bases and the V segment lost 2 bases, leaving 7 bases of the junction unmatched. The CDR3 nucleotides read TGTGCCAGCAGTTTATTACTAGCGGGGGGGCCTACTGAGCAGTTCTTC. This sequence encodes CASSLLLAGGPTEQFF.

The gene calls are TRBV27 and TRBJ2-5, with 8 nucleotides matching TRBD2. Looked up from germline, CDR1 is MNHEY and CDR2 is SMNVEV (reference sequence). This CDR3 has 15 residues. With 2 bases clipped from V and 2 bases from J, the junction kept 4 bases outside the gene matches. For the CDR3, the DNA is TGTGCCAGCAGTTTAGCGGGGGGTGATCAAGAGACCCAGTACTTC. Its translation is CASSLAGGDQETQYF.

This clonotype was seen a few times. The genes are TRBV7-2 and TRBJ2-1; TRBD1 agrees at 7 bases. The CDR3 sequence is 14 residues long. V was pared by 4 bases and J by 5 bases, with 5 bases of the junction left unmatched. The germline gives CDR1 SGHTA, CDR2 FQGNSA. The CDR3 reads CASSYDRVHNEQFF. DNA of the CDR3: TGTGCCAGCAGCTATGACAGGGTCCACAATGAGCAGTTCTTC.

This clonotype appeared a single time. The genes are TRBV6-1 and TRBJ2-2; 7 nucleotides line up with TRBD1. V lost 6 bases, J lost 2 bases, and 15 bases stayed unmatched. The CDR3 is 18 residues long. Germline V lookup: CDR1 MNHNS, CDR2 SASEGT. DNA of the CDR3: TGTGCCAGCAGGCCCAGGGCAACCGGGACAGCTAACACCGGGGAGCTGTTTTTT. It translates to CASRPRATGTANTGELFF.

For this clonotype: A much larger clone differs by one base, so this may be a read error. The chain is built from TRBV4-1 and TRBJ1-1; D unclear. CDR1 is MGHRA, CDR2 YSYEKL, per germline. The CDR3 spans 13 residues. CDR3 sequence reads: CTSSQITGERAFF. The CDR3 region has the DNA TGCACCAGCAGCCAAATAACTGGAGAGCGGGCTTTCTTT.

The V call is TRBV6-5, the J call TRBJ2-5; 9 nucleotides line up with TRBD1. Germline V gene lookup returns CDR1 MNHEY and CDR2 SVGAGI. V was clipped by 0 bases and J by 5 bases; unmatched bases: 4. The CDR3 is 15 amino acids. The CDR3 spells CASSYSQGAKETQYF. CDR3 DNA: TGTGCCAGCAGTTACTCACAGGGGGCGAAGGAGACCCAGTACTTC.

This clonotype was seen more than once but under ten times. The V gene is TRBV3-1, the J gene TRBJ2-3, with 12 bases aligning to TRBD2. Trimming at V came to 4 bases and at J to 4 bases, leaving 6 bases not matched to a gene. Germline V gene data show CDR1 as LGHDT and CDR2 as YNNKEL (reference sequence). The CDR3 totals 16 residues. The CDR3 nucleotides read TGTGCCAGCAGCCCCCGGCGACTAGCGGGGGCAGATACGCAGTATTTT. Encoded protein: CASSPRRLAGADTQYF.

The V call is TRBV4-1, the J call TRBJ2-5, with 8 bases that match TRBD2. Matching the DNA end better, TRBJ2-7 makes the J call doubtful. The germline V gene encodes CDR1 MGHRA and CDR2 YSYEKL. The CDR3 length is 17 residues. In DNA, the CDR3 is TGCGCCAGCAGCCAAGTGTGGCGGGCGGGAGGCCCGTACGAGCAGTACTTC. Translated: CASSQVWRAGGPYEQYF.

The V call is TRBV2, the J call TRBJ2-4, with D maybe TRBD2 (5 bases). The V end was cut by 6 bases, the J end by 5 bases, with 14 bases between. The CDR3 consists of 14 residues. Looked up from germline, CDR1 is SNHLY and CDR2 is FYNNEI. CDR3 in amino acids: CASRAHEGQNIQYF. The CDR3 nucleotides are TGTGCCAGCAGGGCCCACGAGGGCCAAAACATTCAGTACTTC.

The V and J genes are TRBV12-3 or TRBV12-4 and TRBJ2-5; D ambiguous. The CDR3 length is 14 residues. Trimming removed 5 bases from V and 2 bases from J, with 12 bases in between. The CDR3 protein is CASSVQAAQETQYF. The CDR3 DNA sequence: TGTGCCAGCAGTGTGCAGGCAGCACAAGAGACCCAGTACTTC.

The chain has TRBV20-1 and TRBJ2-3; no clear D gene. The germline V and J ends were trimmed by 5 bases and 4 bases, with 16 bases remaining between them. This CDR3 has 14 residues. Germline-derived CDR1 and CDR2 are DFQATT and SNEGSKA (reference sequence). The DNA for the CDR3 is TGCAGTGCTGGATCCCCCGGGCTGGCAGATACGCAGTATTTT. Its translation is CSAGSPGLADTQYF.

CDR3 nucleotide sequence: TGTGCCAGCAGCTTACAGTCGGGGGAACAAGAGACCCAGTACTTC. This codes for CASSLQSGEQETQYF. The rearrangement joins TRBV7-2 to TRBJ2-5, with a tentative D call TRBD2 (6 bases). This CDR3 has 15 amino acids. Germline CDR1 and CDR2: SGHTA and FQGNSA. V was cut by 2 bases and J by 2 bases, with 12 bases left in between.

J is TRBJ1-1 and V is TRBV3-1; D gene unclear. Germline values: CDR1 LGHDT, CDR2 YNNKEL (reference sequence). The CDR3 spans 12 residues. The V end lost 0 bases, the J end lost 10 bases, and 9 bases lay between the germline ends. The CDR3 sequence is CASSQDLPPAFF. In DNA form, the CDR3 reads TGTGCCAGCAGCCAAGATCTTCCACCAGCTTTCTTT. Looking up the rest from reference TRBV3-1 and TRBJ1-1 gives the full variable domain: DTAVSQTPKYLVTQMGNDKSIKCEQNLGHDTMYWYKQDSKKFLKIMFSYNNKELIINETVPNRFSPKSPDKAHLNLHINSLELGDSAVYFCASSQDLPPAFFGQGTRLTVV.

DNA of the CDR3: TGTGCCAGCAGCTTAGAGGGGACAGACACCGGGGAGCTGTTTTTT. This codes for CASSLEGTDTGELFF. The J gene is TRBJ2-2, the V gene TRBV11-2, with 7 bases fitting TRBD1. Per the germline V gene, CDR1 is SGHAT and CDR2 is FQNNGV. This CDR3 region has 15 residues. The junction had 1 base not matched to a gene; V was cut back by 0 bases and J by 3 bases.

The gene calls are TRBV27 and TRBJ2-7; possibly TRBD1 for D (5 bases). Trimming cost V 0 bases and J 4 bases, with 10 bases left between them. CDR1 is MNHEY and CDR2 is SMNVEV in the germline V gene (reference sequence). CDR3 size: 14 residues. The CDR3 DNA reads TGTGCCAGCAGTTTATCGGGCAGGGTATACGAGCAGTACTTC. Translated, it gives CASSLSGRVYEQYF.

This clonotype has only a few counts. The chain combines TRBV5-1 with TRBJ2-4; perhaps TRBD2 as D (5 bases). CDR1 and CDR2 from the germline V gene are SGHRS and YFSETQ. With 4 bases removed from V and 0 bases from J, the gap between germline ends came to 11 bases. There are 15 residues in the CDR3. DNA for the CDR3: TGCGCCAGCAGCCCCGGACTGCTAGCCAAAAACATTCAGTACTTC. It codes for CASSPGLLAKNIQYF.

The chain has TRBV12-3 or TRBV12-4 and TRBJ2-3; D uncertain. The CDR3 runs 12 residues. Trimming stripped 6 bases from V and 11 bases from J, with 15 bases between. CDR3 nucleotide sequence: TGTGCCAGCAGCGCTGTGGAGCAAAGGCAGTATTTT. Translated, it gives CASSAVEQRQYF.

This clonotype was seen repeatedly, ten times or more. The V call is TRBV7-2, the J call TRBJ2-3, with D possibly TRBD2 on 6 matching bases. The CDR3 consists of 12 residues. CDR1 and CDR2 from the germline V gene are SGHTA and FQGNSA. The V end was cut by 5 bases, the J end by 5 bases, with 8 bases between. The CDR3 loop is CASSLGLDTQYF. The DNA of the CDR3 is TGTGCCAGCAGCCTGGGACTAGATACGCAGTATTTT.

V usage is TRBV5-6 and J usage is TRBJ1-6; no clear D. CDR1 is SGHDT and CDR2 is YYEEEE in the germline V gene. The ends were cut back, 4 bases at V and 7 bases at J, with 12 bases in the middle. The CDR3 has 14 residues. This chain's CDR3 is CASSPEGRNSPLHF. The CDR3 coding sequence is TGTGCCAGCAGCCCGGAAGGGAGAAATTCACCCCTCCACTTT.

This chain joins TRBV2 and TRBJ2-7; 7 bases are shared with TRBD2. The last part of the DNA fits TRBJ2-5 better; the J call may be wrong. The CDR3 runs 14 residues. The germline V gene encodes CDR1 SNHLY and CDR2 FYNNEI. CDR3 sequence (DNA): TGTGCCAGCAGTGACAGGACTAGGGGCGAGACCCAGTACTTC. Protein product: CASSDRTRGETQYF.

V gene TRBV6-5 combines with J gene TRBJ2-1; D is unclear. V lost 2 bases and J 0 bases, leaving 20 bases between the germline ends. Germline CDR1 MNHEY, CDR2 SVGAGI. This CDR3 is 19 amino acids long. Here the CDR3 reads CASSYGLGKWNPSYNEQFF. CDR3 sequence (DNA): TGTGCCAGCAGTTACGGTCTGGGAAAGTGGAACCCCTCCTACAATGAGCAGTTCTTC.

This rearrangement joins TRBV28 to TRBJ1-5; weak D call: TRBD1 (6 bases). Germline V gene data show CDR1 as MDHEN and CDR2 as SYDVKM. This CDR3 contains 13 residues. The V end lost 8 bases, the J end lost 5 bases, and 13 bases lay between the germline ends. The CDR3 sequence is CASLAGEDQPQHF. The CDR3 DNA reads TGTGCCAGCTTAGCAGGGGAGGATCAGCCCCAGCATTTT.

The CDR3 spells CASSDLAGTDTQYF. The CDR3 bases are TGTGCCAGCAGTGACCTAGCGGGGACAGATACGCAGTATTTT. The chain combines TRBV2 with TRBJ2-3, with 9 bases that match TRBD2. The CDR3 extends over 14 amino acids. V shed 3 bases and J 3 bases; nucleotides not matched to a gene: 1. Germline values: CDR1 SNHLY, CDR2 FYNNEI.

The chain recombines TRBV6-6 with TRBJ1-1, with D possibly matching TRBD1 (6 bases). CDR1 MNHNY and CDR2 SVGAGI come from the germline V gene (reference sequence). With 4 bases removed from V and 4 bases from J, the gap between germline ends came to 16 bases. This CDR3 has 15 amino acids. In nucleotides, the CDR3 is TGTGCCAGCAGTTGGGTCGAAGGGGGGCCCACTGAAGCTTTCTTT. Translated, it gives CASSWVEGGPTEAFF.

Points on this clonotype: Here the CDR3 omits its conserved ending phenylalanine or tryptophan, so a read error is the likely source. The genes are TRBV10-3 and TRBJ2-1, with 7 bases that match TRBD2. The CDR3 covers 13 residues. V shed 1 base and J 7 bases; nucleotides not matched to a gene: 1. Germline loops: CDR1 ENHRY, CDR2 SYGVKD. The CDR3 region has the DNA TGTGCCATCAGTGAGTTCGGGGGGAATGAGCAGTTCTTG. Translated, it gives CAISEFGGNEQFL.

The chain has TRBV27 and TRBJ2-5; D may be TRBD1 (6 bases). The J call may be in error: the DNA end matches TRBJ2-7 better. Per germline, CDR1 MNHEY and CDR2 SMNVEV (reference sequence). The CDR3 sequence is 14 residues long. The CDR3 reads CASSLSQGNYEQYF. The CDR3 nucleotides read TGTGCCAGCAGTTTATCGCAGGGGAACTACGAGCAGTACTTC.